Below, one T cell receptor beta chain is given with its context. This specimen belongs to a study of blood T cell repertoires in COVID-19. In the study overall: Samples of COVID-19 (acute and convalescent) were obtained from the United States, Italy and Spain. In each case, the material was cDNA or gDNA derived from T cells, B-cell-depleted T cells, or PBMCs.

The Seattle patients joined while their infection was active and were tracked longitudinally afterward. The CDR3 totals 15 residues. Trimming took 3 bases from V and 6 from J; bases not matched to a gene: 9. Germline assignment: CDR1 GTSNPN and CDR2 SVGIG (reference sequence). In the authors' workflow: Amplification of reference gene primers was used by the study to estimate nucleated cell counts. This table comes from immunoSEQ multiplex PCR, and its TCRdb copy is limited to in-frame clones, with some not included. D and trimming come from the DNA, and the V and J calls and clone size come from that table. Counted here are over 400,000 clones, 85% to 90% occurring once; the ten biggest clones make up 7.8%.

This TCR was recovered from a woman aged 45-65 years with COVID-19, enrolled during active disease. The sequencing input was peripheral blood. The chain couples TRBV30 to TRBJ2-2; 8 bases are shared with TRBD2. The CDR3 spells CAWRARGGQAGELFF. The DNA of the CDR3 is TGTGCCTGGAGGGCTCGGGGGGGCCAAGCCGGGGAGCTGTTTTTT.